A selection of T cell receptor beta chains follows, all from one sample in a study of blood T cells in healthy people across ages. TCRdb re-called the 5' RACE reads through MiXCR, storing one row per CDR3 protein. Among approximately 800,000 distinct CDR3 sequences listed, 46% were seen once. Sequencing input: blood. The receptors shown here come from an elderly man in good health. The CDR3 runs from the conserved cysteine through the conserved F or W. Each record gives: D gene, clone size, V gene, J gene, CDR3 protein, CDR3 DNA. A D gene is named only where the DNA matches it firmly. Some rows have no size entry. The others give once, few or many, or a class for an expanded clone.

>.|few|TRBV25-1|TRBJ2-3
CASSEGRPTDTQYF
TGTGCCAGCAGTGAGGGCAGACCCACAGATACGCAGTATTTT
>.|.|TRBV28|TRBJ1-2
CASSFPGLDGYTF
TGTGCCAGCAGTTTCCCCGGGTTGGATGGCTACACCTTC
>.|.|TRBV12-3/TRBV12-4|TRBJ2-5
CASSPGATLETQYF
TGTGCCAGCAGTCCCGGAGCAACTTTGGAGACCCAGTACTTC
>TRBD2|.|TRBV9|TRBJ2-2
CASSETSGTGELFF
TGTGCCAGCAGCGAGACTAGCGGGACCGGGGAGCTGTTTTTT
>.|few|TRBV7-2|TRBJ2-5
CASSLVGRSQETQYF
TGTGCCAGCAGCCTGGTGGGGCGGAGCCAAGAGACCCAGTACTTC
>.|.|TRBV11-2|TRBJ1-6
CASSLAYQGGNSPLHF
TGTGCCAGCAGCTTAGCTTACCAGGGAGGTAATTCACCCCTCCACTTT
>TRBD2|.|TRBV29-1|TRBJ2-1
CSARTGPLEAGGRRATYNEQFF
TGCAGTGCTAGAACAGGGCCCCTCGAGGCGGGAGGGAGAAGGGCGACCTACAATGAGCAGTTCTTC
>.|many|TRBV7-2|TRBJ2-7
CASSLGLSSYEQYF
TGTGCCAGCAGCTTAGGCCTGAGCTCCTACGAGCAGTACTTC
>.|few|TRBV10-3|TRBJ2-3
CAISTGDTQYF
TGTGCCATCAGTACAGGGGATACGCAGTATTTT
>TRBD1|.|TRBV11-2|TRBJ2-3
CASRKRDRGSTDTQYF
TGTGCCAGCAGAAAACGGGACAGGGGGTCCACAGATACGCAGTATTTT
>.|few|TRBV29-1|TRBJ2-3
CSVEGDASTDTQYF
TGCAGCGTTGAAGGCGACGCCAGCACAGATACGCAGTATTTT
>TRBD1|few|TRBV10-1|TRBJ2-1
CASSATGGRVEQFF
TGCGCCAGCAGTGCTACAGGGGGTCGGGTTGAGCAGTTCTTC
>.|.|TRBV6-4|TRBJ2-3
CASSDYGTQYF
TGTGCCAGCAGTGATTATGGTACGCAGTATTTT
>TRBD2|.|TRBV7-3|TRBJ2-3
CASSLRATSGRFTDTQYF
TGTGCCAGCAGCTTAAGGGCGACTAGCGGGAGATTCACAGATACGCAGTATTTT
>.|.|TRBV4-1|TRBJ1-6
CASSQEGAYNSPLHF
TGCGCCAGCAGCCAAGAGGGGGCGTATAATTCACCCCTCCACTTT
>.|few|TRBV6-2/TRBV6-3|TRBJ1-5
CASSYGGDRYSNQPQHF
TGTGCCAGCAGTTACGGCGGGGACCGGTATAGCAATCAGCCCCAGCATTTT
>TRBD1|few|TRBV5-1|TRBJ1-2
CASSLVAGGQGGYTF
TGCGCCAGCAGCTTGGTAGCAGGGGGTCAGGGTGGCTACACCTTC
>.|few|TRBV2|TRBJ2-3
CASSGPVRDTQYF
TGTGCCAGCAGTGGACCGGTCCGAGATACGCAGTATTTT
>.|.|TRBV11-2|TRBJ2-7
CASTKSAGVSNNEQYF
TGTGCCAGCACCAAAAGCGCCGGGGTCTCCAACAATGAGCAGTACTTC
>TRBD2|.|TRBV20-1|TRBJ2-1
CSARDPRLAGESSNEQFF
TGCAGTGCTAGAGATCCCAGGCTAGCGGGAGAGTCTAGCAATGAGCAGTTCTTC
>.|.|TRBV9|TRBJ2-3
CASSDGAARTDTQYF
TGTGCCAGCAGCGATGGAGCGGCGCGCACAGATACGCAGTATTTT
>.|.|TRBV5-1|TRBJ2-5
CASSRNGGRQETQYF
TGCGCCAGCAGCCGAAACGGGGGGCGTCAAGAGACCCAGTACTTC
>.|.|TRBV12-3/TRBV12-4|TRBJ2-3
CASRRRGNTQYF
TGTGCCAGCAGGAGGAGGGGGAATACGCAGTATTTT
>TRBD1|.|TRBV7-2|TRBJ1-1
CASSFGTVTEAFF
TGTGCCAGCAGCTTTGGGACAGTCACTGAAGCTTTCTTT